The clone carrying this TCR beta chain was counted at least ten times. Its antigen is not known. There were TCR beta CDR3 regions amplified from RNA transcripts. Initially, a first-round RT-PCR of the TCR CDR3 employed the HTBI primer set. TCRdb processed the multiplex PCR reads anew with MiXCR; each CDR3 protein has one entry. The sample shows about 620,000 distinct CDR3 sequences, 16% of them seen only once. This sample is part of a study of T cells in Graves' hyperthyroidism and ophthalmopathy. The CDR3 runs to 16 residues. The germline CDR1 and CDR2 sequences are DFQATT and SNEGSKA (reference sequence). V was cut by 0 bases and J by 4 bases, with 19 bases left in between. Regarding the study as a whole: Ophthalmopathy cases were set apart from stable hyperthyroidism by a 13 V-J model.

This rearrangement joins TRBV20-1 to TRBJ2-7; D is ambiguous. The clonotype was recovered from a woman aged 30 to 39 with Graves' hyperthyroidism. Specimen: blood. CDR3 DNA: TGCAGTGCTAGAGATCCACTTGGCCGTCGCCCATACGAGCAGTACTTC. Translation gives CSARDPLGRRPYEQYF.